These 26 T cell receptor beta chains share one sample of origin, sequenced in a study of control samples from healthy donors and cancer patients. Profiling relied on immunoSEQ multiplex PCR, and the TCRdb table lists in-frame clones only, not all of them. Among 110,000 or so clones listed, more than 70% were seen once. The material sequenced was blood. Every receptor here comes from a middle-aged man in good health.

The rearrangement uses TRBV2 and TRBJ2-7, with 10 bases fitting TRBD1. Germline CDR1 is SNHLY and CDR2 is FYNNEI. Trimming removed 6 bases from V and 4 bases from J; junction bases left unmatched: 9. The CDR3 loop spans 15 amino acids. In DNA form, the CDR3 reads TGTGCCAGCAGCCTTTCCGGGACAGGGGAGTACGAGCAGTACTTC. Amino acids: CASSLSGTGEYEQYF. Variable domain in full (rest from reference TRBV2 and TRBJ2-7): EPEVTQTPSHQVTQMGQEVILRCVPISNHLYFYWYRQILGQKVEFLVSFYNNEISEKSEIFDDQFSVERPDGSNFTLKIRSTKLEDSAMYFCASSLSGTGEYEQYFGPGTRLTVT.

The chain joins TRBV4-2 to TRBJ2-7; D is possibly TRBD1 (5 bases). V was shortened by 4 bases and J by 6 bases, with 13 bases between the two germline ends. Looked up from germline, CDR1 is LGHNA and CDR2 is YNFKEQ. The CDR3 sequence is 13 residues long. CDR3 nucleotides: TGTGCCAGCAGCCTTCCGACAGATGGCGAGCAGTACTTC. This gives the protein CASSLPTDGEQYF.

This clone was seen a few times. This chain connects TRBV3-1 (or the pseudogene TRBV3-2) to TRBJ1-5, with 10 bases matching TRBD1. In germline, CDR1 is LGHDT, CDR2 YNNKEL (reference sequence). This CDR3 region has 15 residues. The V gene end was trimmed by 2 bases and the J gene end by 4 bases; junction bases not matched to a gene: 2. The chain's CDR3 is CASSQRQGANQPQHF. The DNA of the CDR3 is TGTGCCAGCAGCCAAAGACAGGGGGCTAATCAGCCCCAGCATTTT.

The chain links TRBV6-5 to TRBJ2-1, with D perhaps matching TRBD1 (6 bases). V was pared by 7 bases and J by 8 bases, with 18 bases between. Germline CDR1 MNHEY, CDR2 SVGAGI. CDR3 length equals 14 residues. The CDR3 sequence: CASIRFTGLDEQFF. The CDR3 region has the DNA TGTGCCAGCATCCGATTTACAGGGCTCGATGAGCAGTTCTTC.

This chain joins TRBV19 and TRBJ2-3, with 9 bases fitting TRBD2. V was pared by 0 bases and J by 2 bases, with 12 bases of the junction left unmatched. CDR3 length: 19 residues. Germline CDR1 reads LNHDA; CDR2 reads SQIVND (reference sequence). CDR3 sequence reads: CASSIDPQTSGETTDTQYF. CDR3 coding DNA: TGTGCCAGTAGTATAGACCCTCAGACTAGCGGAGAAACCACAGATACGCAGTATTTT.

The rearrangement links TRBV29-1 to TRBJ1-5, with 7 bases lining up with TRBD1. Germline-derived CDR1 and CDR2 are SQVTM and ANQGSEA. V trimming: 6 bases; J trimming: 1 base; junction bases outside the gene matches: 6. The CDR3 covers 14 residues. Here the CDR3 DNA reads TGCAGCGTGGGCGACAGGGTGAGCAATCAGCCCCAGCATTTT. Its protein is CSVGDRVSNQPQHF.

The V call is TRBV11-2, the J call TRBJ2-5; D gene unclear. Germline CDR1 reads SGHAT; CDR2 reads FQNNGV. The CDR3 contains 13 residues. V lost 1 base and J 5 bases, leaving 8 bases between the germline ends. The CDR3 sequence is CASSLVHGETQYF. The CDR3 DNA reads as TGTGCCAGCAGCTTAGTTCATGGGGAGACCCAGTACTTC. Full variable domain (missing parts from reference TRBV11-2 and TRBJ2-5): EAGVAQSPRYKIIEKRQSVAFWCNPISGHATLYWYQQILGQGPKLLIQFQNNGVVDDSQLPKDRFSAERLKGVDSTLKIQPAKLEDSAVYLCASSLVHGETQYFGPGTRLLVL.

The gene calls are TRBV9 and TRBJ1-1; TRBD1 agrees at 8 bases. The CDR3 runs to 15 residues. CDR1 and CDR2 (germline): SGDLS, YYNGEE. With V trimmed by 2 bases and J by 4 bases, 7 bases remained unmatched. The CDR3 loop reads CASSVSGGAGTEAFF. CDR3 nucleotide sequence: TGTGCCAGCAGCGTTTCAGGGGGCGCCGGCACTGAAGCTTTCTTT.

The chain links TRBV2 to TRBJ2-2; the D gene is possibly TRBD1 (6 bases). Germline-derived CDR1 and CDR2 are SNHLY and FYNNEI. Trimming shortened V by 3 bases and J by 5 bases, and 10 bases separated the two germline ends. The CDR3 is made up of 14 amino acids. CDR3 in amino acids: CASSDTGRTGELFF. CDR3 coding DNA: TGTGCCAGCAGTGACACAGGGAGAACCGGGGAGCTGTTTTTT.

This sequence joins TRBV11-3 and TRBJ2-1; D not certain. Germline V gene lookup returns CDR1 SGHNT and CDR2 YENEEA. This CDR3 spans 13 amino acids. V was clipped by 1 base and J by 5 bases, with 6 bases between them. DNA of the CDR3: TGTGCCAGCAGCTTAGTCCCGAACAATGAGCAGTTCTTC. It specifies CASSLVPNNEQFF.

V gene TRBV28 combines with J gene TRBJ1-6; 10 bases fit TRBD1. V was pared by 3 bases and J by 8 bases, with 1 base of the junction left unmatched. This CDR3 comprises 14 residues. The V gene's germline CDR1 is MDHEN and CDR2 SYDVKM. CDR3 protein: CASSLDRGDSPLHF. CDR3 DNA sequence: TGTGCCAGCAGTTTGGACAGGGGGGATTCACCCCTCCACTTT.

CDR3 loop: CASSFREGNTIYF. The CDR3 DNA sequence: TGTGCCAGCAGCTTTAGGGAGGGAAACACCATATATTTT. The V and J genes are TRBV7-2 and TRBJ1-3; D is uncertain. Trimming stripped 3 bases from V and 4 bases from J, with 7 bases between. The CDR3 is made up of 13 amino acids. Germline V gives CDR1 SGHTA, CDR2 FQGNSA.

Here the CDR3 DNA reads TGCGCCAGCAGCTTGGGAGGGGGCAGGACCGGGGAGCTGTTTTTT. It yields the protein CASSLGGGRTGELFF. The chain carries TRBV5-1 and TRBJ2-2; 7 bases fit TRBD1. Germline CDR1 and CDR2: SGHRS and YFSETQ. The length of the CDR3 is 15 residues. The V and J ends lost 0 bases and 5 bases, in that order; junction bases with no gene match: 4. Looking up the rest from reference TRBV5-1 and TRBJ2-2 gives the full variable domain: KAGVTQTPRYLIKTRGQQVTLSCSPISGHRSVSWYQQTPGQGLQFLFEYFSETQRNKGNFPGRFSGRQFSNSRSEMNVSTLELGDSALYLCASSLGGGRTGELFFGEGSRLTVL.

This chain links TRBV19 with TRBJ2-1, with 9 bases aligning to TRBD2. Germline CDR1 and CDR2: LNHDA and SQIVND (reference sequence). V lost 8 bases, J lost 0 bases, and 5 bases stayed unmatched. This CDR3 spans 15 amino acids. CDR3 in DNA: TGTGCCAGTGAAGAAGCGGGGGGCTCCTACAATGAGCAGTTCTTC. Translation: CASEEAGGSYNEQFF. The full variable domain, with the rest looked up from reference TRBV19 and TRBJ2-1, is DGGITQSPKYLFRKEGQNVTLSCEQNLNHDAMYWYRQDPGQGLRLIYYSQIVNDFQKGDIAEGYSVSREKKESFPLTVTSAQKNPTAFYLCASEEAGGSYNEQFFGPGTRLTVL.

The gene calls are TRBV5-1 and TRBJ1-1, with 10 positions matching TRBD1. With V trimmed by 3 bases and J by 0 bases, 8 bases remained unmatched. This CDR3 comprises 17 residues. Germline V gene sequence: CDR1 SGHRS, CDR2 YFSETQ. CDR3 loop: CASSWSSTGGVNTEAFF. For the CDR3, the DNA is TGCGCCAGCAGCTGGTCCTCGACAGGGGGCGTGAACACTGAAGCTTTCTTT. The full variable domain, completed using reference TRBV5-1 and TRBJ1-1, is KAGVTQTPRYLIKTRGQQVTLSCSPISGHRSVSWYQQTPGQGLQFLFEYFSETQRNKGNFPGRFSGRQFSNSRSEMNVSTLELGDSALYLCASSWSSTGGVNTEAFFGQGTRLTVV.

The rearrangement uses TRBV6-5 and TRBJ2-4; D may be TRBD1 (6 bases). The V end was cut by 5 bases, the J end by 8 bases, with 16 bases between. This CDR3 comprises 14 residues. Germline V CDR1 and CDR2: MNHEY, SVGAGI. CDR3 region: CASSLGAGIDIQYF. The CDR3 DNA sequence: TGTGCCAGCAGTCTGGGGGCAGGGATAGACATTCAGTACTTC.

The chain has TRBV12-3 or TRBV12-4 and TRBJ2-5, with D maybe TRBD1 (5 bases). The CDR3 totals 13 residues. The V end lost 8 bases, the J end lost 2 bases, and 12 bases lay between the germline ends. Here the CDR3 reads CASGNRIQETQYF. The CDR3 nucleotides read TGTGCCAGCGGGAACAGGATTCAAGAGACCCAGTACTTC.

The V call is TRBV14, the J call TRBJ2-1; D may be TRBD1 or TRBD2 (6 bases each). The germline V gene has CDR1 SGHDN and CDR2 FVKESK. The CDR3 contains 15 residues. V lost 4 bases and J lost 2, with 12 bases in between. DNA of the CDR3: TGTGCCAGCAGCCGGTCGGGGGCCCCCTACAATGAGCAGTTCTTC. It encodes CASSRSGAPYNEQFF.

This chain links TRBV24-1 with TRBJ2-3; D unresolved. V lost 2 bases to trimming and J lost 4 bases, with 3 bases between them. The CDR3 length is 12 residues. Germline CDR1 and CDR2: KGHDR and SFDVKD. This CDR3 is CATSDYPDTQYF. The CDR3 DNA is TGTGCCACCAGTGATTACCCAGATACGCAGTATTTT.

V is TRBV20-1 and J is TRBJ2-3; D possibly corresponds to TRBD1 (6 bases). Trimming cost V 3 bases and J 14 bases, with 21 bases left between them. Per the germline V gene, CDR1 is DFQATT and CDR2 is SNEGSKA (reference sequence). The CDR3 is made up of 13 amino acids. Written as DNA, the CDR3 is TGCAGTGCTAGTGCGACAGGATGGTCGGTAAGGTATTTT. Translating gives CSASATGWSVRYF.

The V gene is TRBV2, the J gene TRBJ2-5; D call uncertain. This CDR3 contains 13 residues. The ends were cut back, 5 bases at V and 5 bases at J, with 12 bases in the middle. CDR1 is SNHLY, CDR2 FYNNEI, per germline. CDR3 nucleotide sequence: TGTGCCAGCAGTCCAGGACGATTGGAGACCCAGTACTTC. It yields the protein CASSPGRLETQYF. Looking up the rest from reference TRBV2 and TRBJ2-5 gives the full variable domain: EPEVTQTPSHQVTQMGQEVILRCVPISNHLYFYWYRQILGQKVEFLVSFYNNEISEKSEIFDDQFSVERPDGSNFTLKIRSTKLEDSAMYFCASSPGRLETQYFGPGTRLLVL.

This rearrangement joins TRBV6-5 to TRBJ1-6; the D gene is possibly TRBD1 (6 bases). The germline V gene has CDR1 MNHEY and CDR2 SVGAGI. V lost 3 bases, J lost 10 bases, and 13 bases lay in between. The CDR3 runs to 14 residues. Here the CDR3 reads CASSYSQGRSPLHF. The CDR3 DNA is TGTGCCAGCAGTTATTCCCAGGGGCGGTCACCCCTCCACTTT.

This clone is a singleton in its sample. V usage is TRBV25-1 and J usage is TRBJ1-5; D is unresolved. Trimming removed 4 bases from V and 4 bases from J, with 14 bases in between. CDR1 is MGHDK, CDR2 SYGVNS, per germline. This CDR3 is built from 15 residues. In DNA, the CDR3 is TGTGCCAGCAGTGCGGCGGCGAACTCAAATCAGCCCCAGCATTTT. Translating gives CASSAAANSNQPQHF.

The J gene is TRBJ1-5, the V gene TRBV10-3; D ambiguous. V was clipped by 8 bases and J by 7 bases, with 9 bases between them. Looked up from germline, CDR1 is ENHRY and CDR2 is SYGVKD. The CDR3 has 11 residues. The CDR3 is CAIEGPQPQHF. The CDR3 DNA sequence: TGTGCCATCGAGGGTCCCCAGCCCCAGCATTTT.

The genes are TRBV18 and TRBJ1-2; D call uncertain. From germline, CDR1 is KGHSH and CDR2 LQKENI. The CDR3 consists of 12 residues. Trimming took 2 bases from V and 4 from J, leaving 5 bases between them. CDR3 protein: CASSPGIYGYTF. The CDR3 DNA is TGTGCCAGCTCACCAGGGATCTATGGCTACACCTTC.

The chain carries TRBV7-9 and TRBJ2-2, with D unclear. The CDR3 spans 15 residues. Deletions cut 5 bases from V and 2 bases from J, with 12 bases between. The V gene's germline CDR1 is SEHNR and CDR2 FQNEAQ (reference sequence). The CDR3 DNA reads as TGTGCCAGCAGCAGAAGGACGGGTAACACCGGGGAGCTGTTTTTT. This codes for CASSRRTGNTGELFF. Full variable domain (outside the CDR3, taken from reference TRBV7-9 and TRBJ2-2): DTGVSQNPRHKITKRGQNVTFRCDPISEHNRLYWYRQTLGQGPEFLTYFQNEAQLEKSRLLSDRFSAERPKGSFSTLEIQRTEQGDSAMYLCASSRRTGNTGELFFGEGSRLTVL.